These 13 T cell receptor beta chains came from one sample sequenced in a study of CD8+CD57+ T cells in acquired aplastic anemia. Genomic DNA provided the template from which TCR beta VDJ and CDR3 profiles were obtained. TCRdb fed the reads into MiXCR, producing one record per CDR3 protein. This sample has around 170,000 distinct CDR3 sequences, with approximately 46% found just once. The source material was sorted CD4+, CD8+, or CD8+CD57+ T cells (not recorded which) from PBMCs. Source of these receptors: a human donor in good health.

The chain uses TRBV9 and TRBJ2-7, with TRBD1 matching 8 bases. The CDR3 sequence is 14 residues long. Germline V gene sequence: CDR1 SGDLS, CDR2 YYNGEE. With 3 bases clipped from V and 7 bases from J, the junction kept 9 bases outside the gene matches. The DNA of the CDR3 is TGTGCCAGCAGCGATCACAGGGGGGCGGGGGAGCAGTACTTC. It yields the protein CASSDHRGAGEQYF.

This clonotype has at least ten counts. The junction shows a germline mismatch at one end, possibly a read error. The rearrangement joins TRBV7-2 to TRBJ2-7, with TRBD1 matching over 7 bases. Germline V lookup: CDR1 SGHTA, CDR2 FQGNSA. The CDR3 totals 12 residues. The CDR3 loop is CASSFLRDSLVF. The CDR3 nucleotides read TGTGCCAGCAGCTTCCTCCGGGACAGCCTGGTTTTC.

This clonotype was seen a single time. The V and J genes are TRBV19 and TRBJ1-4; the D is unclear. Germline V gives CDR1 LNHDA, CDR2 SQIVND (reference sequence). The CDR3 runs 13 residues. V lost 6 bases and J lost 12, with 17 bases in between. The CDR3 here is CASRPTGTPELFF. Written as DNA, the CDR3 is TGTGCCAGTAGACCTACGGGCACACCCGAACTGTTTTTT.

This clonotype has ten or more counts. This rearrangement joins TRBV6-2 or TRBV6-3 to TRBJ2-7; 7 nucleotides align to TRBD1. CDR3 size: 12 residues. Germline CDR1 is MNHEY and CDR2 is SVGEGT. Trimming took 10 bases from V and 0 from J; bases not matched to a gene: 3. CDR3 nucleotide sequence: TGTGCCACACGGGACAGCTCCTACGAGCAGTACTTC. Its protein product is CATRDSSYEQYF.

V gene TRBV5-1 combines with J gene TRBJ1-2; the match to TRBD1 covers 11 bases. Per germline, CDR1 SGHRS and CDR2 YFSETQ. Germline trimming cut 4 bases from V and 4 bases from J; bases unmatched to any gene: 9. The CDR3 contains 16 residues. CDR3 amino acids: CASSPSGTGGVYGYTF. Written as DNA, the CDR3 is TGCGCCAGCAGCCCCTCCGGGACAGGGGGGGTCTATGGCTACACCTTC.

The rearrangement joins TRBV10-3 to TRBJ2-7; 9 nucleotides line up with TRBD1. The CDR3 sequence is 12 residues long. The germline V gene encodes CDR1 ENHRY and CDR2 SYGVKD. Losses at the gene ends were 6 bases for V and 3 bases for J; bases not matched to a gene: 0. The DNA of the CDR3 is TGTGCCATCAGGGGACAGGGCTACGAGCAGTACTTC. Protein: CAIRGQGYEQYF.

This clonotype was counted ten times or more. CDR3 sequence reads: CASSSQGAGANVLTF. CDR3 in DNA: TGTGCCAGCAGCTCACAGGGGGCTGGGGCCAACGTCCTGACTTTC. The chain uses TRBV7-3 and TRBJ2-6; 8 bases fit TRBD1. The CDR3 extends over 15 amino acids. Unmatched junction bases numbered 1, after V lost 4 bases and J lost 2 bases. In germline, CDR1 is SGHTA, CDR2 FQGTGA.

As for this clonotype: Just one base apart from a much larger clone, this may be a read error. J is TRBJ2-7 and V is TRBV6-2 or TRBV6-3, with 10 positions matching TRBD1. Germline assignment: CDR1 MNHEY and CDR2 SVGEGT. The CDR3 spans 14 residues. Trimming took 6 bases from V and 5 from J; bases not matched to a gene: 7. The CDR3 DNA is TGTGCCAGCAGATCCACGGGACAGGGGAACGAGCAGTACTTC. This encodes CASRSTGQGNEQYF.

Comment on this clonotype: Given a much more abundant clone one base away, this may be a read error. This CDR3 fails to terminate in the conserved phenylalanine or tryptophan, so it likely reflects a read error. The CDR3 DNA reads TGTGCCAGCAGCTCTCAGCGGGCCCTAGCCAAAAACATTCAGTACCTC. This sequence encodes CASSSQRALAKNIQYL. The genes are TRBV11-2 and TRBJ2-4; tentative D call: TRBD2 (6 bases). Germline V lookup: CDR1 SGHAT, CDR2 FQNNGV. The germline V and J ends were trimmed by 4 bases and 0 bases, with 13 bases remaining between them. The CDR3 contains 16 residues.

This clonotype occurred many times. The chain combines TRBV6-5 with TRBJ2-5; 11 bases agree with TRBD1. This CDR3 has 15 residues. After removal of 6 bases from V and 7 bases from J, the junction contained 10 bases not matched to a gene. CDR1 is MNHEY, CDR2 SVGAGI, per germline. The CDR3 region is CASRAPGQGVWTQYF. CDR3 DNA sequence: TGTGCCAGCAGAGCGCCGGGACAGGGGGTGTGGACCCAGTACTTC.

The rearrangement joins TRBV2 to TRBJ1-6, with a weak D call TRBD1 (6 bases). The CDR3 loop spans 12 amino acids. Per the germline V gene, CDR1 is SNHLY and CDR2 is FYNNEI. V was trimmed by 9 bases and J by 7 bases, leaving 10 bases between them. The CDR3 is CARQGGNSPLHF. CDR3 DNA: TGTGCCAGACAGGGAGGGAATTCACCCCTCCACTTT. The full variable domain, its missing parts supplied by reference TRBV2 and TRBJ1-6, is EPEVTQTPSHQVTQMGQEVILRCVPISNHLYFYWYRQILGQKVEFLVSFYNNEISEKSEIFDDQFSVERPDGSNFTLKIRSTKLEDSAMYFCARQGGNSPLHFGNGTRLTVT.

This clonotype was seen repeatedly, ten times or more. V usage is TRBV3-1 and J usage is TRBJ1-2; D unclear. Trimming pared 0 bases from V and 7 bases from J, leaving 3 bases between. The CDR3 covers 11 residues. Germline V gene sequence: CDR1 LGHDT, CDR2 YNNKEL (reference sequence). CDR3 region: CASSQESGYTF. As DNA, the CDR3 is TGTGCCAGCAGCCAAGAGTCTGGCTACACCTTC.

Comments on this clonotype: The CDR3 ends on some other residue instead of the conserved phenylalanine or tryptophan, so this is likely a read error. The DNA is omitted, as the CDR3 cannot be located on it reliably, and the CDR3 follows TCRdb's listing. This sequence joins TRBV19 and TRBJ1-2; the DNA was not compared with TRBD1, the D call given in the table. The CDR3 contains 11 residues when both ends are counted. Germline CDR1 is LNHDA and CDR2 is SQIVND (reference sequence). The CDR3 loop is CASRTVKTGHG.